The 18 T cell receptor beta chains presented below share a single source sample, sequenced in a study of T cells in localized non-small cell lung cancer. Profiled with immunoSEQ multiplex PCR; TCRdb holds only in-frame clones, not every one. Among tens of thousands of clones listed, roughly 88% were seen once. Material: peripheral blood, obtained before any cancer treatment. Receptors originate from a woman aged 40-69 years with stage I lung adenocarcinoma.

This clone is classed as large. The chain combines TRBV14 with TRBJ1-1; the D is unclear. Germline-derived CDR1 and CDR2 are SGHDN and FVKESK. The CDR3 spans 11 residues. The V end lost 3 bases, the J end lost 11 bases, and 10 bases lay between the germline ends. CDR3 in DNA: TGTGCCAGCAGCCATGCCAGTGGGGCTTTCTTT. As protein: CASSHASGAFF.

The CDR3 DNA is TGCGCCAGCAGCCAAGATTTAAGGCAGGGGAATCTGGGTATAGATGGCTACACCTTC. This sequence encodes CASSQDLRQGNLGIDGYTF. The chain links TRBV4-3 to TRBJ1-2; possible D gene TRBD1, 6 bases. Germline CDR1 reads LGHNA; CDR2 reads YSLEER. Deletions cut 0 bases from V and 6 bases from J, with 26 bases between. The CDR3 loop spans 19 amino acids.

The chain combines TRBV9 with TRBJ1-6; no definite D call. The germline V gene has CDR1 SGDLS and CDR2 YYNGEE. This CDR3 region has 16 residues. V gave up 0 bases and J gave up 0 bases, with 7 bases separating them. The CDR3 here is CASSVGDGSYNSPLHF. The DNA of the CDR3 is TGTGCCAGCAGCGTAGGGGATGGCTCCTATAATTCACCCCTCCACTTT.

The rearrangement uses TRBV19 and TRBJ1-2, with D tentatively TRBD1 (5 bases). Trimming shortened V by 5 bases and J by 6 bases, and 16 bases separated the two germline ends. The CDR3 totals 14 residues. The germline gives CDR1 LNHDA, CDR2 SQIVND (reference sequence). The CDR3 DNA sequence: TGTGCCAGTAGTCTCGCAGGGCAAGTTAATGGCTACACCTTC. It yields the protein CASSLAGQVNGYTF.

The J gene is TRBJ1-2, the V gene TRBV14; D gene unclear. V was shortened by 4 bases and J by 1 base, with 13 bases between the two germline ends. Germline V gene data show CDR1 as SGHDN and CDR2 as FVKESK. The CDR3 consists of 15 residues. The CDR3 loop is CASSPTLTGNYGYTF. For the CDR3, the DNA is TGTGCCAGCAGCCCTACTTTGACGGGTAACTATGGCTACACCTTC.

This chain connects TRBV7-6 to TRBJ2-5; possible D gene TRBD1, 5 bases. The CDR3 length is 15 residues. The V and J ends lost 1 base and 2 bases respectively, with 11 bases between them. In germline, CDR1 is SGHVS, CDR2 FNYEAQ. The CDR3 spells CASSLGSGPQETQYF. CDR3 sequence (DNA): TGTGCCAGCAGCTTAGGTTCAGGGCCGCAAGAGACCCAGTACTTC.

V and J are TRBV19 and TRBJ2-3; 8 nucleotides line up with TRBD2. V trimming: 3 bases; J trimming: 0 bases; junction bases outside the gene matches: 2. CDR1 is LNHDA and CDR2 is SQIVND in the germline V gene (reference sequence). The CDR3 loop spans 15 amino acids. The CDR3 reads CASSISGASTDTQYF. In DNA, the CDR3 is TGTGCCAGTAGTATTAGCGGGGCTAGCACAGATACGCAGTATTTT. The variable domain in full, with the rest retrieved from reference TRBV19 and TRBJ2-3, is DGGITQSPKYLFRKEGQNVTLSCEQNLNHDAMYWYRQDPGQGLRLIYYSQIVNDFQKGDIAEGYSVSREKKESFPLTVTSAQKNPTAFYLCASSISGASTDTQYFGPGTRLTVL.

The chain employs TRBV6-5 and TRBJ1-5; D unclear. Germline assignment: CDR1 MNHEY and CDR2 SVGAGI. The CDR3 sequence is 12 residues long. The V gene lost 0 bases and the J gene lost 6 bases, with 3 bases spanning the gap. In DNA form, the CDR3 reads TGTGCCAGCAGTTACTCAGTTCAGCCCCAGCATTTT. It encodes CASSYSVQPQHF.

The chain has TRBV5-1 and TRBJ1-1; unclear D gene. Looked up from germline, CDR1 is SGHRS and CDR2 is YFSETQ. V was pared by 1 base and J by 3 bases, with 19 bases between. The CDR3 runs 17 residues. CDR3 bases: TGCGCCAGCAGCTTGCTCCAAGCGGGAGCCAGGTACACTGAAGCTTTCTTT. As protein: CASSLLQAGARYTEAFF.

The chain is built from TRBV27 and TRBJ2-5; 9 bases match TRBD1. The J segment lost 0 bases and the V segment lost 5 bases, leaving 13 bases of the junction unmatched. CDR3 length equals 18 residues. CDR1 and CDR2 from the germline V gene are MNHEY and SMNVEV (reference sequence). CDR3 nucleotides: TGTGCCAGCAGTCTGACCGGGACAGGGTATGGGTACCAAGAGACCCAGTACTTC. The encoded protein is CASSLTGTGYGYQETQYF.

DNA of the CDR3: TGTGCCACCTCCAGGGTTTCTGGAAACACCATATATTTT. This gives the protein CATSRVSGNTIYF. This rearrangement joins TRBV15 to TRBJ1-3, with D possibly being TRBD1 (5 bases). Trimming left V 8 bases short and J 1 base short, with 9 bases between. This CDR3 region has 13 residues. Germline V gene data show CDR1 as LNHNV and CDR2 as YYDKDF (reference sequence).

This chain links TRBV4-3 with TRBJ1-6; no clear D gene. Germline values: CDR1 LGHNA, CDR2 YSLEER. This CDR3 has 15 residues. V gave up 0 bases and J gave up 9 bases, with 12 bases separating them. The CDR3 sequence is CASSQDLGEGSPLHF. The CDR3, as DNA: TGCGCCAGCAGCCAAGATTTAGGTGAGGGTTCACCCCTCCACTTT.

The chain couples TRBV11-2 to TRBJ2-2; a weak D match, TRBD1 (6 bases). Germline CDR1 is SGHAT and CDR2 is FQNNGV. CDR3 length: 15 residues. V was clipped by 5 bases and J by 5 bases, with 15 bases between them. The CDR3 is CASSPAGAKTGELFF. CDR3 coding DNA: TGTGCCAGCAGCCCGGCAGGGGCTAAAACCGGGGAGCTGTTTTTT.

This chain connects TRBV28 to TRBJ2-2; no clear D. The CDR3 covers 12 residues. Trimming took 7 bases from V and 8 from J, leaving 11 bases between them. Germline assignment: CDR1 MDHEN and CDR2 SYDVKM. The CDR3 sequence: CASTVSSGELFF. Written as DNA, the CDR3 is TGTGCCAGCACCGTGTCGTCAGGGGAGCTGTTTTTT.

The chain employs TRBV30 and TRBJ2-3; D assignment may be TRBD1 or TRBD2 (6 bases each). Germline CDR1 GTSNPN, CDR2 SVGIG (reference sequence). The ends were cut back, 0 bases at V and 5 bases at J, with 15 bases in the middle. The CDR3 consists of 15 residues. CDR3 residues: CAWSVRGGLGDTQYF. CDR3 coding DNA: TGTGCCTGGAGTGTACGTGGGGGGCTGGGAGATACGCAGTATTTT. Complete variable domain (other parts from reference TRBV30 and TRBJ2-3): SQTIHQWPATLVQPVGSPLSLECTVEGTSNPNLYWYRQAAGRGLQLLFYSVGIGQISSEVPQNLSASRPQDRQFILSSKKLLLSDSGFYLCAWSVRGGLGDTQYFGPGTRLTVL.

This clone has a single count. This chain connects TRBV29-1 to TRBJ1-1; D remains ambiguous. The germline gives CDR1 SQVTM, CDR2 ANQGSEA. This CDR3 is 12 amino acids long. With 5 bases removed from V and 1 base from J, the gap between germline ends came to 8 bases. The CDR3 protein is CSVRISNTEAFF. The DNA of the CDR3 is TGCAGCGTTAGGATCTCGAACACTGAAGCTTTCTTT.

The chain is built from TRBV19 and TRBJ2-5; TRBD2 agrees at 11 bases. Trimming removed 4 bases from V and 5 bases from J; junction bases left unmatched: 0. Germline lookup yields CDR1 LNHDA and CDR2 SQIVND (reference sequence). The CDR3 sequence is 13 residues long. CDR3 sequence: CASSRLAGETQYF. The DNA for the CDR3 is TGTGCCAGTAGTAGACTAGCGGGGGAGACCCAGTACTTC.

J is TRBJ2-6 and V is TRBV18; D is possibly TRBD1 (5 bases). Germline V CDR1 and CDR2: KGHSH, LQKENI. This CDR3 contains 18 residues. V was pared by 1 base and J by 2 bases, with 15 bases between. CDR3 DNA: TGTGCCAGCTCACCACAGGTCAGGGTAGTCGCTGGGGCCAACGTCCTGACTTTC. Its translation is CASSPQVRVVAGANVLTF.